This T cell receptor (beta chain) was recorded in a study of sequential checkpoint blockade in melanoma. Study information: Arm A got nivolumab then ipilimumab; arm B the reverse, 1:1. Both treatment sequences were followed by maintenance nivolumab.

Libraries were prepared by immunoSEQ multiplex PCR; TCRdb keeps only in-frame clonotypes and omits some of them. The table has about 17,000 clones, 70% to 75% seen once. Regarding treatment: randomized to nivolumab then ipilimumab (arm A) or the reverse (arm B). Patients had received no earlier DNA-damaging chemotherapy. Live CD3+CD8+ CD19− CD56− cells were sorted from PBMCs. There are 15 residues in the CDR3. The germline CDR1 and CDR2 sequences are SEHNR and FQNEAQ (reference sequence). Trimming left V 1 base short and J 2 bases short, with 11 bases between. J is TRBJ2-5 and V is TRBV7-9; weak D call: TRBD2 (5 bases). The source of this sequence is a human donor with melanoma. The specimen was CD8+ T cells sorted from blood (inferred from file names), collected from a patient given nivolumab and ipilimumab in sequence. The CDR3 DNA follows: TGTGCCAGCAGCTTAGTCAGTGGGGAGCAAGAGACCCAGTACTTC. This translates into CASSLVSGEQETQYF.